These 15 T cell receptor beta chains were all obtained from the same sample, sequenced in a study of CD8+CD57+ T cells in acquired aplastic anemia. Profiling of TCR beta VDJ combinations and CDR3 sequences used genomic DNA as template. In TCRdb, the reads were re-called with MiXCR into one record per CDR3 protein. Altogether about 190,000 distinct CDR3 sequences are present, roughly 56% being singletons, with the ten largest covering about 16%. The sample was sorted CD4+, CD8+, or CD8+CD57+ T cells (not recorded which) from PBMCs. All receptors come from a human donor in good health, serving as a control.

The chain joins TRBV15 to TRBJ1-5; perhaps TRBD1 as D (5 bases). CDR1 is LNHNV, CDR2 YYDKDF, per germline (reference sequence). The CDR3 totals 15 residues. V lost 1 base and J 7 bases, leaving 14 bases between the germline ends. CDR3 DNA sequence: TGTGCCACCAGCAGAGTCGGGGCAGAAGGACAGCCCCAGCATTTT. Translation gives CATSRVGAEGQPQHF.

The chain combines TRBV10-3 with TRBJ1-1; D is undetermined. Trimming took off 7 bases at V and 3 bases at J, with 9 bases between the two ends. The CDR3 contains 12 residues. Germline V gene sequence: CDR1 ENHRY, CDR2 SYGVKD. As DNA, the CDR3 is TGTGCCATCAATAGGGCTGACACTGAAGCTTTCTTT. It yields the protein CAINRADTEAFF.

The DNA of the CDR3 is TGTGCCAGCAGCGTCCTGGTAGCGGGGGGCACAGATACGCAGTATTTT. Residues: CASSVLVAGGTDTQYF. The V gene is TRBV7-6, the J gene TRBJ2-3, with 9 nucleotides matching TRBD2. The CDR3 loop spans 16 amino acids. Germline CDR1 reads SGHVS; CDR2 reads FNYEAQ. V was clipped by 5 bases and J by 1 base; unmatched bases: 7. Combining the CDR3 with reference TRBV7-6 and TRBJ2-3 gives the whole variable domain GAGVSQSPRYKVTKRGQDVALRCDPISGHVSLYWYRQALGQGPEFLTYFNYEAQQDKSGLPNDRFSAERPEGSISTLTIQRTEQRDSAMYRCASSVLVAGGTDTQYFGPGTRLTVL.

The rearrangement uses TRBV20-1 and TRBJ2-1; 7 bases map to TRBD1. This CDR3 region has 14 residues. Trimming took 6 bases from V and 5 from J; bases not matched to a gene: 10. Germline V gene lookup returns CDR1 DFQATT and CDR2 SNEGSKA (reference sequence). CDR3 loop: CSALGGAGDNEQFF. CDR3 nucleotides: TGCAGTGCCCTAGGGGGCGCGGGCGACAATGAGCAGTTCTTC.

The chain employs TRBV20-1 and TRBJ1-4; TRBD1 matches 7 bases. V lost 1 base and J lost 14; bases outside the gene matches: 4. Germline CDR1 and CDR2: DFQATT and SNEGSKA (reference sequence). The CDR3 has 11 amino acids. The CDR3: CSARAAGQLFF. CDR3 DNA sequence: TGCAGTGCTAGAGCCGCGGGACAGCTGTTTTTT.

The sample holds many counts of this clonotype. The chain carries TRBV19 and TRBJ2-3, with 8 bases identical to TRBD2. Germline V CDR1 and CDR2: LNHDA, SQIVND (reference sequence). This CDR3 contains 17 residues. Germline trimming cut 0 bases from V and 4 bases from J; bases unmatched to any gene: 9. The CDR3 nucleotides are TGTGCCAGTAGTATAGAGATTGGAGCGGGGGTGCCAGATACGCAGTATTTT. This codes for CASSIEIGAGVPDTQYF.

This chain uses TRBV4-1 with TRBJ1-2, with D uncertain. The CDR3 has 13 residues. Germline assignment: CDR1 MGHRA and CDR2 YSYEKL. V lost 1 base and J 4 bases, leaving 7 bases between the germline ends. The CDR3 reads CASSQGLSYGYTF. CDR3 nucleotide sequence: TGCGCCAGCAGCCAAGGTCTGTCCTATGGCTACACCTTC.

This clonotype appeared a few times. The rearrangement joins TRBV3-1 to TRBJ1-5; weak D call: TRBD1 (6 bases). This CDR3 is built from 15 residues. The germline V gene has CDR1 LGHDT and CDR2 YNNKEL (reference sequence). V was pared by 4 bases and J by 0 bases, with 10 bases between. CDR3 DNA: TGTGCCAGCAGCCTCGGACAGTATAGCAATCAGCCCCAGCATTTT. Amino acids: CASSLGQYSNQPQHF.

CDR3 sequence: CSATRRGGASYNEQFF. The CDR3 region has the DNA TGCAGTGCTACCAGACGCGGGGGGGCGTCCTACAATGAGCAGTTCTTC. V and J are TRBV20-1 and TRBJ2-1; TRBD2 aligns across 9 bases. Germline-derived CDR1 and CDR2 are DFQATT and SNEGSKA (reference sequence). V lost 4 bases, J lost 1 base, and 8 bases stayed unmatched. The CDR3 covers 16 residues.

V usage is TRBV9 and J usage is TRBJ2-1; 7 bases are shared with TRBD1. The CDR3 spans 15 residues. The germline V gene has CDR1 SGDLS and CDR2 YYNGEE. V shed 4 bases, J shed 3 bases, and the junction held 7 bases outside the gene matches. CDR3 loop: CASSPAGTDYNEQFF. Here the CDR3 DNA reads TGTGCCAGCAGCCCTGCCGGGACAGACTACAATGAGCAGTTCTTC.

The V gene is TRBV7-9, the J gene TRBJ2-1; 11 bases fit TRBD2. CDR1 and CDR2 from the germline V gene are SEHNR and FQNEAQ (reference sequence). This CDR3 has 18 residues. Germline trimming cut 7 bases from V and 4 bases from J; bases unmatched to any gene: 15. This CDR3 is CASNHVSTGTSGYNEQFF. CDR3 in DNA: TGTGCCAGCAACCATGTATCAACTGGGACTAGCGGATACAATGAGCAGTTCTTC. The whole variable domain, filled in from reference TRBV7-9 and TRBJ2-1, reads DTGVSQNPRHKITKRGQNVTFRCDPISEHNRLYWYRQTLGQGPEFLTYFQNEAQLEKSRLLSDRFSAERPKGSFSTLEIQRTEQGDSAMYLCASNHVSTGTSGYNEQFFGPGTRLTVL.

The chain carries TRBV6-2 or TRBV6-3 and TRBJ2-7; the D gene is possibly TRBD2 (6 bases). V lost 6 bases, J lost 6 bases, and 12 bases lay in between. Germline CDR1 is MNHEY and CDR2 is SVGEGT. There are 12 residues in the CDR3. CDR3 coding DNA: TGTGCCAGCAGCCTCCGGGGGACCGAGCAGTACGTC. Encoded protein: CASSLRGTEQYV.

The DNA of the CDR3 is TGTGCCAGTAGTATACAGGCTAGCGGGACCAACGAGCAGTACTTC. Translated: CASSIQASGTNEQYF. The chain couples TRBV19 to TRBJ2-7, with TRBD2 matching 9 bases. CDR3 length equals 15 residues. The J segment lost 5 bases and the V segment lost 2 bases, leaving 7 bases of the junction unmatched. The germline CDR1 and CDR2 sequences are LNHDA and SQIVND (reference sequence). Full variable domain (rest looked up from reference TRBV19 and TRBJ2-7): DGGITQSPKYLFRKEGQNVTLSCEQNLNHDAMYWYRQDPGQGLRLIYYSQIVNDFQKGDIAEGYSVSREKKESFPLTVTSAQKNPTAFYLCASSIQASGTNEQYFGPGTRLTVT.

About this clonotype: One end of the junction does not line up with germline, which may come from a read error. This rearrangement joins TRBV6-4 to TRBJ2-3; 12 bases map to TRBD1. This CDR3 spans 16 amino acids. Germline V CDR1 and CDR2: MRHNA, SNTAGT. CDR3 sequence reads: CASSSPGTGGTGTQYF. In DNA, the CDR3 is TGTGCCAGCAGTTCCCCGGGGACAGGGGGCACAGGTACGCAGTATTTT.

V and J are TRBV7-3 and TRBJ1-2; D not certain. The V and J ends lost 0 bases and 6 bases respectively, with 17 bases between them. CDR3 size: 16 residues. The germline V gene encodes CDR1 SGHTA and CDR2 FQGTGA. DNA of the CDR3: TGTGCCAGCAGCTTAACTGGGGTTAGATCCTACAATGGCTACACCTTC. It translates to CASSLTGVRSYNGYTF.